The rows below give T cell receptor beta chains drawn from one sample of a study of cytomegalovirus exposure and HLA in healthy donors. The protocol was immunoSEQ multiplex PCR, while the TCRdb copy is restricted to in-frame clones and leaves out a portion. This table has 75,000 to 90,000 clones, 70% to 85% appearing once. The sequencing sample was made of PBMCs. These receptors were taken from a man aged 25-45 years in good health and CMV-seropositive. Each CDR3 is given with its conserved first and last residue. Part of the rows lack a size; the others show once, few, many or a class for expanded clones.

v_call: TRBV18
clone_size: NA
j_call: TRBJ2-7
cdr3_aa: CASSLAIGNEQYF

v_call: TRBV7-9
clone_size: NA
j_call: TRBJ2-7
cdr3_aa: CASSLSSYEQYF

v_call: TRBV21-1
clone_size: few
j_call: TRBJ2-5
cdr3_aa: CASSTEGTETQYF

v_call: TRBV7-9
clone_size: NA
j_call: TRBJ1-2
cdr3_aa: CASSFGKGNYGYTF

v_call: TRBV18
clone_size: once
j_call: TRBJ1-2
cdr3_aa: CASSPYFRGADGYTF

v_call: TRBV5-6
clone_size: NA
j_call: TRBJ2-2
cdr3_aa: CASTNNLGMGGTGELFF

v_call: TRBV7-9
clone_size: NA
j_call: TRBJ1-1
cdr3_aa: CASSLRAAGNTEAFF

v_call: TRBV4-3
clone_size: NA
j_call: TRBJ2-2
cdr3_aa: CASSRRRGTGELFF

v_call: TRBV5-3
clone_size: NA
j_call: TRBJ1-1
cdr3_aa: CARSPWTGRDTEAFF

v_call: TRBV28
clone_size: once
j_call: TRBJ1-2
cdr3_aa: CASRANPPGHNYGYTF

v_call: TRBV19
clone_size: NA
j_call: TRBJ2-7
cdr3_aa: CASSLGAGSYEQYF

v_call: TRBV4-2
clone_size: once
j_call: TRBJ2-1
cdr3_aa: CASRPQGAEQFF

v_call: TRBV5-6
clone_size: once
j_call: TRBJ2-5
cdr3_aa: CASSLVAGHLQETQYF

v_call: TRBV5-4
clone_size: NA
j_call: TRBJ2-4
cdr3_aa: CASSLAGRGLAKNIQYF

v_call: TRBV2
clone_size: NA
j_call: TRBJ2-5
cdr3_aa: CASSGWTSGQQETQYF

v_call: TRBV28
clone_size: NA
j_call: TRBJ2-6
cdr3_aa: CASSSDRGGANVLTF

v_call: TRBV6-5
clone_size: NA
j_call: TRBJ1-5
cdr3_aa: CASSRRQTDQPQHF

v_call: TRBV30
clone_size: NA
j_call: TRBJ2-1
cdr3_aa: CATGGGYNEQFF

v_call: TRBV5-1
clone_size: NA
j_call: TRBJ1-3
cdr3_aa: CASSARGDTIYF

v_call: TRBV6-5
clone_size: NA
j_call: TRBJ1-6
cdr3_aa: CASSGTVNSPLHF

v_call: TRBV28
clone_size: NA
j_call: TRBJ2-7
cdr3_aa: CASSALAGVYEQYF

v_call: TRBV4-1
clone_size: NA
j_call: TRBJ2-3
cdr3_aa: CASSQLTPSQVGTDTQYF

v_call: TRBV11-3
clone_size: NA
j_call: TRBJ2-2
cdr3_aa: CASSPGTSGYTGELFF

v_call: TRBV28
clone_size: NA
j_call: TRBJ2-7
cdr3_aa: CASSLRSSGSQDEQYF

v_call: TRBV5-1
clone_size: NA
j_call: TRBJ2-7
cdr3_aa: CASSLNIARESSYEQYF

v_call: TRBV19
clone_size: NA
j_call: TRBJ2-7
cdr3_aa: CASSSWTGLRNEQYF

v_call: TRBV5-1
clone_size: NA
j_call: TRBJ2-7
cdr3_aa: CASSPQVPAQEQYF

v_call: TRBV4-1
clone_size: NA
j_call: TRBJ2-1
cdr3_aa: CASSQGSLLTGQSEQFF

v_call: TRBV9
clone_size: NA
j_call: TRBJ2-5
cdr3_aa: CASSVGGLAGQETQYF

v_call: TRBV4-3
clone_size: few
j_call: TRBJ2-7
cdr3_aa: CASSPDSKTGEQYF

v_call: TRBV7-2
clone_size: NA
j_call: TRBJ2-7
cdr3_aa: CASSLGGGADEQYF

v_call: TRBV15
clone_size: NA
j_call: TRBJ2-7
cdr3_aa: CATSILGQGNYEQYF

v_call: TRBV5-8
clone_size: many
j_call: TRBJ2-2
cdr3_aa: CASSFHSPGQGPRNTGELFF

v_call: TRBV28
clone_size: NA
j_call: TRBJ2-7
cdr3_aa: CASTLPGGVGNYEQYF

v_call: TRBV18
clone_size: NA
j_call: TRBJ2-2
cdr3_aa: CASSRGIVGGSNTGELFF

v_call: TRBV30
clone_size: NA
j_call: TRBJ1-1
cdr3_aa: CARQGFDTEAFF

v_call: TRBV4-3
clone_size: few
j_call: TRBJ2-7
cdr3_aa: CASSPGTGSYEQYF

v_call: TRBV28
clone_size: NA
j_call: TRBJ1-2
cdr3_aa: CASSFRTGYGYTF

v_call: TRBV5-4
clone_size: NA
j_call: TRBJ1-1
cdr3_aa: CASSLTGEAFF

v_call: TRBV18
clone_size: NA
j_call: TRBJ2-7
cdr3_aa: CASSPAPPGQGYYEQYF

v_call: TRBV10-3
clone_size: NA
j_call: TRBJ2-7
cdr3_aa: CAISGDSQQYF

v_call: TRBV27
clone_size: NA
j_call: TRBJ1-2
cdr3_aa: CASSSPGDGYTF

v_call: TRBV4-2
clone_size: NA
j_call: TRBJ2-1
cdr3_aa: CASSQDRELDNEQFF

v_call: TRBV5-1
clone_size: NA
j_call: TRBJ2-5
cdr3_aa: CASSNSFSGQETQYF

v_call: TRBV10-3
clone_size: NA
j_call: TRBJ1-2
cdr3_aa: CAISGTVGGYTF

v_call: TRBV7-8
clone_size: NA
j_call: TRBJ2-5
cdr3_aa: CASRPTAGTGGQTQYF

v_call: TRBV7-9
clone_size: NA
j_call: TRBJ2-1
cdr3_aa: CASTFRENEQFF

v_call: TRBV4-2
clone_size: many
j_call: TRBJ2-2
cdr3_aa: CASSQAAGGHTGELFF